These 3 T cell receptor beta chains were all obtained from the same sample, sequenced in a study of blood T cell repertoires in COVID-19 (dated by TCRdb to about 2020). Libraries were made using the immunoSEQ multiplex PCR assay. This is the immuneACCESS table as TCRdb keeps it, with only in-frame sequences that have V and J called. A part of the clones is gone; compared with another copy, unresolved V genes explain less than half, and the rest is unexplained. In all, the sample holds more than 95,000 clones, and about 81% of those were seen once. The ten largest clones represent 3.5% to 5% of the sample. Sequenced material: peripheral blood. Receptor source: a man aged 60-69 years with acute or convalescent COVID-19.

This CDR3 is CASSLVAASTDTQYF. DNA of the CDR3: TGCGCCAGCAGCCTGGTAGCGGCTAGCACAGATACGCAGTATTTT. The chain links TRBV5-1 to TRBJ2-3; possible D gene TRBD2, 6 bases. From germline, CDR1 is SGHRS and CDR2 YFSETQ. The CDR3 covers 15 residues. V was pared by 4 bases and J by 0 bases, with 12 bases between.

The V and J genes are TRBV5-1 and TRBJ1-1; 7 bases fit TRBD1. CDR1 and CDR2 (germline): SGHRS, YFSETQ. This CDR3 contains 14 residues. V was clipped by 2 bases and J by 4 bases; unmatched bases: 5. The CDR3 here is CASSFRQGVTEAFF. DNA of the CDR3: TGCGCCAGCAGCTTTAGACAGGGAGTCACTGAAGCTTTCTTT.

The chain uses TRBV28 and TRBJ2-7; 9 bases map to TRBD2. Per germline, CDR1 MDHEN and CDR2 SYDVKM. CDR3 size: 15 residues. V trimming: 5 bases; J trimming: 0 bases; junction bases outside the gene matches: 5. For the CDR3, the DNA is TGTGCCAGCAGTCCCGGGACTAGCAGCTCCTACGAGCAGTACGTC. Its translation is CASSPGTSSSYEQYV.